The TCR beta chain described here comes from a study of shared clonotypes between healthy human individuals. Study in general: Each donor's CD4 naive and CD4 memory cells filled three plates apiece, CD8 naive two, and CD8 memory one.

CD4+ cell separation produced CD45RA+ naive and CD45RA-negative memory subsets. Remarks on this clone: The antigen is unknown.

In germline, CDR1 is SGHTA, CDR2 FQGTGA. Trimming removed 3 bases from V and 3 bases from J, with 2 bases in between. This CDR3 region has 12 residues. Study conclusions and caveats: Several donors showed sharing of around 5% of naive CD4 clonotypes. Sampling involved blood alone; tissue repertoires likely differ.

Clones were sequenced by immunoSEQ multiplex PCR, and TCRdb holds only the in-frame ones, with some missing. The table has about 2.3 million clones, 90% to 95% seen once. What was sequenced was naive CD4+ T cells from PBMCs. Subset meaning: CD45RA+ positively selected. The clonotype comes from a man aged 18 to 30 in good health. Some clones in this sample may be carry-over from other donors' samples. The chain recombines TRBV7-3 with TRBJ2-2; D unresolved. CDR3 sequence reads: CASSFYTGELFF. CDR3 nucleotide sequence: TGTGCCAGCAGCTTTTACACCGGGGAGCTGTTTTTT.